The following is a TCR beta chain sequence with its context. Its antigen remains unknown. The sample originates from a study of cytomegalovirus exposure and HLA in healthy donors. Findings and caveats of the study: According to a later analysis, donors in an Asian-associated ancestry cluster reportedly had fewer N-insertions than the approximately 720-donor mean. Productive rates of about 87% or about 30% were seen for most TCR beta V segments in an earlier analysis. Whilst most TCR sequences proved rare, a subset of public TCRs occurred across many donors.

V was clipped by 3 bases and J by 5 bases, with 8 bases between them. CDR3 length equals 13 residues. Germline loops: CDR1 MNHEY, CDR2 SMNVEV (reference sequence). The PCR employed 60 Vbeta primers together with 13 Jbeta primers. Here immunoSEQ multiplex PCR was the method, and the copy in TCRdb shows in-frame clones only, minus some. Seen here are some 180,000 clones, about 79% observed once, and the top ten hold about 1.5%. Sequencing input: PBMCs. The rearrangement joins TRBV27 to TRBJ1-5, with D unclear. This sequence was found in a man younger than 35 in good health and CMV-seronegative. Here the CDR3 reads CASSLERYQPQHF. CDR3 sequence (DNA): TGTGCCAGCAGTTTGGAGCGATATCAGCCCCAGCATTTT.